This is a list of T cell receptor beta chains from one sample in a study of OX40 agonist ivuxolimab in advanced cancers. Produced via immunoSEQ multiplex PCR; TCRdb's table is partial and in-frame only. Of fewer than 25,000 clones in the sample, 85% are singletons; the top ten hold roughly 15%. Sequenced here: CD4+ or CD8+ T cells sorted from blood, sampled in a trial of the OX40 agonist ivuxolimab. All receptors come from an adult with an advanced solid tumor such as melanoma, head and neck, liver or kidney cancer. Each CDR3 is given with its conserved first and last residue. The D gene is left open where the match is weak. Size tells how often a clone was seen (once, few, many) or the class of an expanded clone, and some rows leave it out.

TGTGCCAGCAGCCCACGGGGAAGGGTAGAGAGAAACACCATATATTTT	CASSPRGRVERNTIYF	-	TRBV7-8	TRBJ1-3	-
TGTGCCAGCAGCCCCGGGACAGGGACGGAGACCCAGTACTTC	CASSPGTGTETQYF	TRBD1	TRBV6-5	TRBJ2-5	-
TGTGCCAGCAGATATGACAGTGGCAATCAGCCCCAGCATTTT	CASRYDSGNQPQHF	-	TRBV6-1	TRBJ1-5	-
TGTGCCAGCAGCTTAGGGATGGGGGTATGGCACACCGGGGAGCTGTTTTTT	CASSLGMGVWHTGELFF	-	TRBV7-9	TRBJ2-2	-
TGTGCCAGCAGTAACCGAGGACAGGCTGGAACTGAAGCTTTCTTT	CASSNRGQAGTEAFF	TRBD1	TRBV6-5	TRBJ1-1	-
TGTGCCAGCAGCTTGGCAGGCCTAGCGGCCGTTAGGATGTTCTTC	CASSLAGLAAVRMFF	TRBD2	TRBV5-6	TRBJ2-1	-
TGTGCCAGTAGTATCGGGACAGGGGGCAATCAGCCCCAGCATTTT	CASSIGTGGNQPQHF	TRBD1	TRBV19	TRBJ1-5	-
TGTGCCAGCGGACCAGGGGAATATTCTTACAATGAGCAGTTCTTC	CASGPGEYSYNEQFF	-	TRBV27	TRBJ2-1	-
TGCGCCAGCAGTAAGGGGGAGGGACAGCCCCAGCATTTT	CASSKGEGQPQHF	-	TRBV10-2	TRBJ1-5	-
TGTGCCATCAGCGCACGGACGGGTCTGGGGTACGAGCAGTACTTC	CAISARTGLGYEQYF	-	TRBV10-3	TRBJ2-7	-
TGCGCCAGCAGCCATGTGGACAGGGAGAACACTGAAGCTTTCTTT	CASSHVDRENTEAFF	TRBD1	TRBV4-1	TRBJ1-1	-
TGTGCCAGTAGTACCTCGACAGGGGTGAACACTGAAGCTTTCTTT	CASSTSTGVNTEAFF	TRBD1	TRBV19	TRBJ1-1	few
TGTGCCAGCTCACCACCGTCTCGGGACCGACCCTACGAGCAGTACTTC	CASSPPSRDRPYEQYF	-	TRBV18	TRBJ2-7	-
TGTGCCAGCAGCCGTACGTGGGACTCCTCGGAGACCCAGTACTTC	CASSRTWDSSETQYF	-	TRBV5-6	TRBJ2-5	once
TGTGCCAGCAGCTTAGCCAGGGCTCGTGACGAGCAGTACTTC	CASSLARARDEQYF	-	TRBV7-9	TRBJ2-7	-
TGTGCCAGCAATCAAGAGATGAACACTGAAGCTTTCTTT	CASNQEMNTEAFF	-	TRBV2	TRBJ1-1	once
TGCGCCAGCAGCTTGGCCTCTGGAGGGGTGGCGAACACCGGGGAGCTGTTTTTT	CASSLASGGVANTGELFF	-	TRBV5-1	TRBJ2-2	-
TGCGCCAGCAGTGACCCATCTAGCGGGAGTTACGAGCAGTACTTC	CASSDPSSGSYEQYF	TRBD2	TRBV10-1	TRBJ2-7	few
TGTGCCAGTAGTATAAAGGGGCCGACGGCAGCGAACACCGGGGAGCTGTTTTTT	CASSIKGPTAANTGELFF	-	TRBV19	TRBJ2-2	-
TGTGCCAGTAGTGCCATCTGGGATACGCAGTATTTT	CASSAIWDTQYF	-	TRBV19	TRBJ2-3	once
TGTGCCAGCAGCCGGGACGGAACTAGTGGCTACACCTTC	CASSRDGTSGYTF	-	TRBV5-4	TRBJ1-2	-
TGTGCCAGCAGCTCCCAGACAGGGGGCGCTGTTGGGGCCAACGTCCTGACTTTC	CASSSQTGGAVGANVLTF	TRBD1	TRBV5-4	TRBJ2-6	-
TGTGCCAGCAGCTTGGTGAACGGGAACACTGAAGCTTTCTTT	CASSLVNGNTEAFF	-	TRBV5-4	TRBJ1-1	few
TGTGCGGTGGGGACCAAACCAGGTTCACCCCTCCACTTT	CAVGTKPGSPLHF	-	TRBV30	TRBJ1-6	-
TGTGCCAGCAGCTTTCGGACAGTTAGCTCCTACGAGCAGTACTTC	CASSFRTVSSYEQYF	-	TRBV25-1	TRBJ2-7	-
TGTGCCAGCAGCTTAGGTGGGCCGGGACAGACCTCTGGAAACACCATATATTTT	CASSLGGPGQTSGNTIYF	TRBD1	TRBV7-8	TRBJ1-3	few
TGTGCCAGCAGCTTAGCCCGGACAGGGAGCGGTTCTGGAAACACCATATATTTT	CASSLARTGSGSGNTIYF	TRBD1	TRBV7-9	TRBJ1-3	-
TGTGCCAGCAGTCCCTTGGGGACCGCCTACGAGCAGTACTTC	CASSPLGTAYEQYF	-	TRBV6-5	TRBJ2-7	-
TGTGCCAGCAGAGATACGACAGCCATGTGGGGCTACACCTTC	CASRDTTAMWGYTF	-	TRBV6-5	TRBJ1-2	-
TGTGCCACCAGCAGAGATAGGGCGGGGCAGGGGGAGCAGTACTTC	CATSRDRAGQGEQYF	-	TRBV15	TRBJ2-5	-
TGTGCCAGCAGCTTAAGGTTTGGCGGGGGGGCCAATGAGCAGTACTTC	CASSLRFGGGANEQYF	TRBD2	TRBV7-2	TRBJ2-7	-
TGTGCCAGCAGCGTAGTAGCGGGCACTAGCACAGATACGCAGTATTTT	CASSVVAGTSTDTQYF	TRBD2	TRBV9	TRBJ2-3	-
TGCGCCAGCAGCCGGCTAGCGGGGGCCCTCTCTGGGGCCAACGTCCTGACTTTC	CASSRLAGALSGANVLTF	TRBD2	TRBV4-3	TRBJ2-6	-
TGTGCCAGCAGTGTCTCAGGGTTGAGCAATCAGCCCCAGCATTTT	CASSVSGLSNQPQHF	-	TRBV2	TRBJ1-5	-
TGTGCCAGCAGCAGGACAGGGTTAGAGACCCAGTACTTC	CASSRTGLETQYF	TRBD1	TRBV7-8	TRBJ2-5	-
TGCGCCAGCAGCTCCCTCTCCGGGACAGATACCGGGGAGCTGTTTTTT	CASSSLSGTDTGELFF	TRBD1	TRBV5-1	TRBJ2-2	-
TGCGCCAGCAGCCAACAGAGCTCTGGGGCCAACGTCCTGACTTTC	CASSQQSSGANVLTF	-	TRBV5-4	TRBJ2-6	few
TGTGCCAGCAGCCAAGAACAGGGCTACGAGCAGTACTTC	CASSQEQGYEQYF	-	TRBV4-2	TRBJ2-7	-
TGTGCCCCCCTGGGGACTAATGAAAAACTGTTTTTT	CAPLGTNEKLFF	-	TRBV28	TRBJ1-4	-
TGTGCCAGCAGCTCAGGACAGATCCTAACAGATACGCAGTATTTT	CASSSGQILTDTQYF	-	TRBV7-3	TRBJ2-3	-
TGTGCCAGCAGCTTGGCTGGAAACCAAGAGACCCAGTACTTC	CASSLAGNQETQYF	-	TRBV5-4	TRBJ2-5	-